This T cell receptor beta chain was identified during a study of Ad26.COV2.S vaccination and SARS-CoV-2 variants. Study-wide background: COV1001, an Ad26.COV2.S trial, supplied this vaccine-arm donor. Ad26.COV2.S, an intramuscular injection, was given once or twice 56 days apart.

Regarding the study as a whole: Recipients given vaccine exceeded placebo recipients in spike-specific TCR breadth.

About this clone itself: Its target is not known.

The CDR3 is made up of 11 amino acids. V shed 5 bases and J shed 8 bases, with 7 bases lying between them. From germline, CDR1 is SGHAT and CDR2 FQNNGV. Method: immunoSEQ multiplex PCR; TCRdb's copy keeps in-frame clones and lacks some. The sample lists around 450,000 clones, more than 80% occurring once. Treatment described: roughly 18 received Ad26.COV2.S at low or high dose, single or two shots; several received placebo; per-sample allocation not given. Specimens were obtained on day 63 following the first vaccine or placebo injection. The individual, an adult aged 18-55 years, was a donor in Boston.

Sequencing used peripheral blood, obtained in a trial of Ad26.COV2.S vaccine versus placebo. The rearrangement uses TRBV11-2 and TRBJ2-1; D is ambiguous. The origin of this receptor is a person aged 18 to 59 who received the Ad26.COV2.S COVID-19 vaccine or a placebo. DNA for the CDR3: TGTGCCAGCAGCCCCCACCATGAGCAGTTCTTC. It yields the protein CASSPHHEQFF.